This section outlines one T cell receptor beta chain sequence together with its context. Its target is not known. The entry originates in a study of cytomegalovirus exposure and HLA in healthy donors. Whole-study results and caveats: Most of the CMV-associated TCR beta chains (in a later analysis) appeared to be HLA-restricted. Fewer N-insertions (relative to the approximately 700-donor mean) were reportedly seen in an Asian-associated ancestry cluster in a later analysis. Among the most significant clusters, several appeared linked to common viral pathogens in a later analysis.

Both 60 Vbeta primers and 13 Jbeta primers went into the PCR. The assay was immunoSEQ multiplex PCR, and TCRdb's table has in-frame clones only and misses some. Among 90,000 or so clones, 80% to 90% were seen once, and the ten largest hold approximately 3.6%. J gave up 0 bases and V 7 bases, and 12 bases lay outside the gene matches. CDR1 MGHRA and CDR2 YSYEKL come from the germline V gene. The CDR3 is made up of 17 amino acids. The specimen was PBMCs. The J gene is TRBJ1-5, the V gene TRBV4-1; 7 bases agree with TRBD1. This TCR came from a man aged 30-40 years in good health and CMV-seropositive. CDR3 DNA: TGCGCCAGCACCAGGGGGACAGAGTCACTTAGCAATCAGCCCCAGCATTTT. Amino acid sequence: CASTRGTESLSNQPQHF.